This TCR beta chain was identified in a study of blood T cell repertoires in COVID-19. Looking at the study overall: Whether acute or convalescent, the COVID-19 samples came from the United States, Italy and Spain. The analysed material was cDNA or gDNA that came from T cells, B-cell-depleted T cells, or PBMCs.

CDR3 length equals 14 residues. Germline V gene lookup returns CDR1 SGHRS and CDR2 YFSETQ. V was clipped by 6 bases and J by 1 base, with 10 bases between them. Original methodology: Estimation of nucleated cell counts was performed using reference gene primer amplification. TCRdb's copy holds only in-frame clones and misses some; the assay was immunoSEQ multiplex PCR. Clone size and V and J calls were adopted from that table, with D and trimming inferred from the DNA. The sample yields about 170,000 clones, 80% to 85% seen once. This clone was observed a single time. This chain connects TRBV5-1 to TRBJ1-4, with D unresolved. The receptor was derived from a man between 65 and 85 years old with active or convalescent COVID-19. The sequenced sample was peripheral blood. As DNA, the CDR3 is TGCGCCAGCACCCGGAGCCTAACTAATGAAAAACTGTTTTTT. Residues: CASTRSLTNEKLFF.